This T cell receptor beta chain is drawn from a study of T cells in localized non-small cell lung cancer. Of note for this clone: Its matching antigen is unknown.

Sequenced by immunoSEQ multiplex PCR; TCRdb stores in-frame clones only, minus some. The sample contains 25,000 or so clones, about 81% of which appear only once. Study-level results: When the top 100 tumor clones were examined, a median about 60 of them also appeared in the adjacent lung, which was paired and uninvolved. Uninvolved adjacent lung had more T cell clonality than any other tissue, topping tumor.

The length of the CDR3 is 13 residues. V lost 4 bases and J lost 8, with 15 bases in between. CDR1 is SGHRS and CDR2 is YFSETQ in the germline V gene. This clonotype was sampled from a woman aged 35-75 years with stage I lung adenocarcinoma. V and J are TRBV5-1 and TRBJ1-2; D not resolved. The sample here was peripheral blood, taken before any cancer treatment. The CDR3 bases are TGCGCCAGCAGCCCGGACGGGTCTAGGGGCTACACCTTC. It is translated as CASSPDGSRGYTF. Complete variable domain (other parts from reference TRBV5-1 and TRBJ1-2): KAGVTQTPRYLIKTRGQQVTLSCSPISGHRSVSWYQQTPGQGLQFLFEYFSETQRNKGNFPGRFSGRQFSNSRSEMNVSTLELGDSALYLCASSPDGSRGYTFGSGTRLTVV.